Presented here are 5 T cell receptor beta chains from one specimen sequenced in a study of blood T cell repertoires in COVID-19. Only in-frame clones appear in the TCRdb table, and some are missing; sequencing was by immunoSEQ multiplex PCR. The table records approximately 270,000 clones, approximately 90% of them present only once. The sequenced sample was peripheral blood. The receptors come from a man aged 30 to 39 with acute or convalescent COVID-19.

The rearrangement links TRBV12-3 or TRBV12-4 to TRBJ1-1; D unresolved. Deletions cut 2 bases from V and 8 bases from J, with 9 bases between. The CDR3 is 12 residues long. The CDR3 loop is CASSLKRLEAFF. CDR3 DNA sequence: TGTGCCAGCAGTTTAAAAAGACTCGAAGCTTTCTTT.

The chain uses TRBV10-3 and TRBJ2-7; TRBD1 matches 10 bases. Germline lookup yields CDR1 ENHRY and CDR2 SYGVKD. This CDR3 is built from 14 residues. After removal of 5 bases from V and 2 bases from J, the junction contained 3 bases not matched to a gene. The DNA of the CDR3 is TGTGCCATCAGTTCGGGACAGGGGACCTACGAGCAGTACTTC. As protein: CAISSGQGTYEQYF.

This chain links TRBV25-1 with TRBJ2-1, with TRBD1 identical over 9 bases. Trimming at V came to 4 bases and at J to 9 bases, leaving 7 bases not matched to a gene. Per germline, CDR1 MGHDK and CDR2 SYGVNS. The CDR3 has 14 amino acids. CDR3 DNA: TGTGCCAGCAGTGGTAGGGACAGGGCTAGTGAGCAGTTCTTC. It yields the protein CASSGRDRASEQFF.

The CDR3 protein is CASETGPSYEQYF. CDR3 bases: TGTGCCAGCGAGACAGGGCCCTCCTACGAGCAGTACTTC. V usage is TRBV28 and J usage is TRBJ2-7, with 7 bases lining up with TRBD1. V was clipped by 8 bases and J by 0 bases; unmatched bases: 4. CDR1 and CDR2 (germline): MDHEN, SYDVKM. The CDR3 sequence is 13 residues long. Variable domain in full (rest from reference TRBV28 and TRBJ2-7): DVKVTQSSRYLVKRTGEKVFLECVQDMDHENMFWYRQDPGLGLRLIYFSYDVKMKEKGDIPEGYSVSREKKERFSLILESASTNQTSMYLCASETGPSYEQYFGPGTRLTVT.

The DNA for the CDR3 is TGTGCCAGCAGCAGTGCGGGACAGGCTCATGGCTACACCTTC. Amino acid sequence: CASSSAGQAHGYTF. The V gene is TRBV3-1 (or the pseudogene TRBV3-2), the J gene TRBJ1-2; TRBD1 matches at 8 bases. The V and J ends lost 5 bases and 6 bases, in that order; junction bases with no gene match: 8. The V gene's germline CDR1 is LGHDT and CDR2 YNNKEL (reference sequence). The CDR3 extends over 14 amino acids.